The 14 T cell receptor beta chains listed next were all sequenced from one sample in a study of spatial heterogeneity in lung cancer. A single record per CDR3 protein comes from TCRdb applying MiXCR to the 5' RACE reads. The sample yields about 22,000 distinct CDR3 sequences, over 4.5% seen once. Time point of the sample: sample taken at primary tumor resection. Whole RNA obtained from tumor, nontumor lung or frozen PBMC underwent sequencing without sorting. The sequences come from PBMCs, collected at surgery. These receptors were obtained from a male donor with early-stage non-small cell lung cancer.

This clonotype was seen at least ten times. DNA for the CDR3: TGTGCCAGCAGCCCAGGATCGTTCTCTGGGGCCAACGTCCTGACTTTC. It codes for CASSPGSFSGANVLTF. The genes are TRBV5-5 and TRBJ2-6; D is ambiguous. Per the germline V gene, CDR1 is SGHKS and CDR2 is YYEKEE (reference sequence). The CDR3 runs 16 residues. Trimming took off 4 bases at V and 0 bases at J, with 11 bases between the two ends.

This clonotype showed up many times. DNA for the CDR3: TGTGCCAGCAGCGCTTCTGGTCGCACCGGGGAGCTGTTTTTT. Amino acids: CASSASGRTGELFF. The chain joins TRBV2 to TRBJ2-2; D not resolved. V gave up 6 bases and J gave up 4 bases, with 12 bases separating them. Germline lookup yields CDR1 SNHLY and CDR2 FYNNEI. CDR3 length: 14 amino acids. The full variable domain, completed using reference TRBV2 and TRBJ2-2, is EPEVTQTPSHQVTQMGQEVILRCVPISNHLYFYWYRQILGQKVEFLVSFYNNEISEKSEIFDDQFSVERPDGSNFTLKIRSTKLEDSAMYFCASSASGRTGELFFGEGSRLTVL.

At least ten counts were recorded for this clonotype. The CDR3, as DNA: TGTGCCAGCACCCCGCTGGGACAGTACTACGAGCAGTACTTC. It yields the protein CASTPLGQYYEQYF. The chain couples TRBV2 to TRBJ2-7, with 7 bases that match TRBD1. The CDR3 is 14 amino acids. Germline V CDR1 and CDR2: SNHLY, FYNNEI. The J segment lost 3 bases and the V segment lost 7 bases, leaving 9 bases of the junction unmatched.

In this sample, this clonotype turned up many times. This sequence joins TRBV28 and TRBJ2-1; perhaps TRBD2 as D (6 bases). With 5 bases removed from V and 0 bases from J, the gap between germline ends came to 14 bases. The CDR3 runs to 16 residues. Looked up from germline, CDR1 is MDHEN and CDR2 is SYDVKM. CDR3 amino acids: CASSGGLDFSYNEQFF. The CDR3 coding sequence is TGTGCCAGCAGTGGGGGACTCGATTTCTCCTACAATGAGCAGTTCTTC.

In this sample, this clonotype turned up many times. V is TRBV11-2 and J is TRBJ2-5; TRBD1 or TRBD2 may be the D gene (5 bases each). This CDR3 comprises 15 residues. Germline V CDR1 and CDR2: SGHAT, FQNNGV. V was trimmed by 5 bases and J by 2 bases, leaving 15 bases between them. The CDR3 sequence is CASSPWARGQETQYF. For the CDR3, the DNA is TGTGCCAGCAGCCCCTGGGCGAGGGGTCAAGAGACCCAGTACTTC.

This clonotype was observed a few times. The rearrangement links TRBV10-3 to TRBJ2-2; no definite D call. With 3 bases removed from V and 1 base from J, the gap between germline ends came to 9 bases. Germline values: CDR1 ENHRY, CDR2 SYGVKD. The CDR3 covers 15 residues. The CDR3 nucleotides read TGTGCCATCAGTGACCAGGACCAGAACACCGGGGAGCTGTTTTTT. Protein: CAISDQDQNTGELFF.

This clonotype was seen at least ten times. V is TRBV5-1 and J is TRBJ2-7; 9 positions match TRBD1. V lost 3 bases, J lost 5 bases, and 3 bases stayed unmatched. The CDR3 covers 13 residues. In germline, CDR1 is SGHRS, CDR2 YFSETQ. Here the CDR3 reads CASSWGTGHEQYF. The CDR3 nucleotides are TGCGCCAGCAGCTGGGGGACAGGGCACGAGCAGTACTTC.

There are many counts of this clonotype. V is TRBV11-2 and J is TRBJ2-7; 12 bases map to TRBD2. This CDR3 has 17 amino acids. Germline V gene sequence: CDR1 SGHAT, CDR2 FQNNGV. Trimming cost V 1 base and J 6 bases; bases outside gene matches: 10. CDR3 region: CASSLVGTSGLAGEQYF. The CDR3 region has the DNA TGTGCCAGCAGCTTAGTAGGGACTAGCGGGTTAGCCGGCGAGCAGTACTTC.

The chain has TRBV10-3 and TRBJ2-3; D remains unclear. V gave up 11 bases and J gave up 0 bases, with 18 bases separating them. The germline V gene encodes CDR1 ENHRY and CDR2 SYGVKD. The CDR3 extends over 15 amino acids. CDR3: CAASEELLSTDTQYF. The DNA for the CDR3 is TGTGCCGCCAGCGAGGAGCTTCTGAGCACAGATACGCAGTATTTT.

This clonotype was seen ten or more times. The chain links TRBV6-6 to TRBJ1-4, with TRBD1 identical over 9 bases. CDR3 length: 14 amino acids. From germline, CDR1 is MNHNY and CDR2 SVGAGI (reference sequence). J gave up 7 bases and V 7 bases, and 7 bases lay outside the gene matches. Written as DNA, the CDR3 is TGTGCCAGCAAAATACAGGGGGCGGGTGAAAAACTGTTTTTT. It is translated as CASKIQGAGEKLFF.

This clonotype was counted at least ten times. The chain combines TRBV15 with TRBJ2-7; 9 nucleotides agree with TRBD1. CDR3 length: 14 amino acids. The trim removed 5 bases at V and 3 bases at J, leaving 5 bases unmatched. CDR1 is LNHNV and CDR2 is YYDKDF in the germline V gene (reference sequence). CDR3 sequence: CATSPRTGVYEQYF. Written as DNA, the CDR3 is TGTGCCACCAGCCCCCGGACAGGGGTCTACGAGCAGTACTTC.

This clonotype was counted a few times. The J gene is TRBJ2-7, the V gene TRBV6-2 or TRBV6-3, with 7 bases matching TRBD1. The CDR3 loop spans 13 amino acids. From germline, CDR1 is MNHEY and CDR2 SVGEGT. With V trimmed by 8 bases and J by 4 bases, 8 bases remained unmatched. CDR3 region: CASEGAGEYEQYF. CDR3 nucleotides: TGTGCCAGCGAGGGGGCCGGGGAATACGAGCAGTACTTC.

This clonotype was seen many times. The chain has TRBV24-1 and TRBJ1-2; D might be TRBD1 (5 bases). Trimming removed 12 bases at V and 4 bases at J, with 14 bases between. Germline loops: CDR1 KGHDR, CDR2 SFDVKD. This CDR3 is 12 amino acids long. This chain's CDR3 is CAASGGSYGYTF. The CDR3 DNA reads TGTGCCGCCTCCGGGGGGTCCTATGGCTACACCTTC.

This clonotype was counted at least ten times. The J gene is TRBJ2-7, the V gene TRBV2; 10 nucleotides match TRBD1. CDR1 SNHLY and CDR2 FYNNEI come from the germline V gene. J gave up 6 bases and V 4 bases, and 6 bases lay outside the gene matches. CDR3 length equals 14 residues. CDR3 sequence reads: CASSAGTGVFEQYF. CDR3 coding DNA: TGTGCCAGCAGTGCGGGGACAGGGGTTTTCGAGCAGTACTTC.